This T cell receptor beta chain was identified in a study of CD8 T cells in Susac syndrome. Sequencing of TCR beta covered CD8+ and CD4+ T cells obtained from blood. RNA in amounts of about 0.45 to 1 ug was reverse transcribed with random hexamers. Across 54 Vbeta and 13 Jbeta, TCR beta CDR3 was amplified with immunoSEQ multiplex PCR. TCRdb independently ran MiXCR on the immunoSEQ multiplex PCR reads; one entry per CDR3 protein. The table records approximately 200,000 distinct CDR3 sequences, more than 90% of them present only once. The origin of this receptor is a human donor with multiple sclerosis. The sequencing input was CD4+ T cells from PBMCs.

For the CDR3, the DNA is TGCAGTGCTACGACTCGCAACCGCGAGCCCCAGCATTTT. Protein product: CSATTRNREPQHF. The J gene is TRBJ1-5, the V gene TRBV20-1; D uncertain. Germline V gene sequence: CDR1 DFQATT, CDR2 SNEGSKA (reference sequence). V was clipped by 4 bases and J by 8 bases, with 15 bases between them. The CDR3 is made up of 13 amino acids.